The 27 T cell receptor beta chains listed next were all sequenced from one sample in a study of T-cell memory formation after mild COVID-19. TCRdb redid the calling of the 5' RACE reads with MiXCR, one entry per CDR3 protein. Altogether approximately 270,000 distinct CDR3 sequences are present, around 15% being singletons, with the ten largest covering roughly 25%. Input material: PBMCs or a T cell subset sorted from them (not recorded which). All receptors derive from a man between 18 and 35 years old who had mild COVID-19 (a few samples of this study predate the infection). Cell type and time point are not known.

V is TRBV7-6 and J is TRBJ1-2, with 10 bases aligning to TRBD1. V gave up 5 bases and J gave up 8 bases; unmatched junction bases: 14. Germline lookup yields CDR1 SGHVS and CDR2 FNYEAQ. The CDR3 runs to 16 residues. CDR3 amino acids: CASSRVLGQGSDGYTF. CDR3 DNA sequence: TGTGCCAGCAGCCGGGTGCTGGGACAGGGGTCGGACGGCTACACCTTC.

This clonotype was observed a few times. This chain connects TRBV6-4 to TRBJ2-3; 7 nucleotides agree with TRBD1. The ends lost 8 bases at V and 2 bases at J; junction bases unmatched: 7. The CDR3 is 14 amino acids. Germline loops: CDR1 MRHNA, CDR2 SNTAGT. CDR3 coding DNA: TGTGCCAGCGCCCTGGACAGGAACACAGATACGCAGTATTTT. It is translated as CASALDRNTDTQYF.

The V and J genes are TRBV15 and TRBJ2-6; 9 bases are a match to TRBD1. With V trimmed by 2 bases and J by 0 bases, 11 bases remained unmatched. Germline loops: CDR1 LNHNV, CDR2 YYDKDF (reference sequence). This CDR3 spans 20 amino acids. CDR3: CATSRSTDRGASSGANVLTF. The CDR3 nucleotides are TGTGCCACCAGCAGAAGTACCGACAGGGGGGCGAGCTCTGGGGCCAACGTCCTGACTTTC.

This clonotype was detected a few times. The chain is built from TRBV12-3 or TRBV12-4 and TRBJ2-7, with no clear D. Deletions cut 4 bases from V and 6 bases from J, with 13 bases between. The CDR3 is 13 residues long. The chain's CDR3 is CASSSRPGVEQYF. In DNA, the CDR3 is TGTGCCAGCAGTTCAAGGCCCGGTGTCGAGCAGTACTTC.

This chain uses TRBV10-3 with TRBJ2-7; TRBD2 aligns across 7 bases. Germline CDR1 ENHRY, CDR2 SYGVKD. This CDR3 region has 13 residues. V lost 8 bases, J lost 9 bases, and 13 bases stayed unmatched. The CDR3 sequence is CAIRGGGPFGQYV. The DNA for the CDR3 is TGTGCCATCCGTGGCGGGGGACCTTTTGGGCAGTACGTC.

This clonotype was counted only a few times. The chain links TRBV4-2 to TRBJ2-3, with D maybe TRBD2 (5 bases). Trimming stripped 4 bases from V and 5 bases from J, with 13 bases between. Germline V CDR1 and CDR2: LGHNA, YNFKEQ. This CDR3 comprises 14 residues. The CDR3 spells CASSPRVEIDTQYF. The CDR3 DNA follows: TGTGCCAGCAGCCCGCGGGTAGAAATAGATACGCAGTATTTT.

This clonotype was found a few times. V usage is TRBV29-1 and J usage is TRBJ1-3; 8 bases agree with TRBD1. CDR1 and CDR2 (germline): SQVTM, ANQGSEA. Trimming cost V 7 bases and J 6 bases; bases outside gene matches: 8. This CDR3 is built from 13 residues. The CDR3 bases are TGCAGCGCCGGCGGACAGGGCGCAAACACCATATATTTT. Translated: CSAGGQGANTIYF.

The chain combines TRBV10-3 with TRBJ2-5; no firm D call. The CDR3 has 13 amino acids. Looked up from germline, CDR1 is ENHRY and CDR2 is SYGVKD. The ends were cut back, 4 bases at V and 4 bases at J, with 10 bases in the middle. In DNA form, the CDR3 reads TGTGCCATCAGTGGTCGAGGATTAGAGACCCAGTACTTC. Its protein is CAISGRGLETQYF.

This clonotype was recorded a few times. This chain joins TRBV15 and TRBJ2-2; D is possibly TRBD1 or TRBD2 (5 bases each). Between the trimmed V and J ends, which lost 5 bases and 2 bases, there was a span of 12 bases. Germline lookup yields CDR1 LNHNV and CDR2 YYDKDF (reference sequence). The CDR3 runs 15 residues. DNA for the CDR3: TGTGCCACCAGCGCCTGGGACGCCAACACCGGGGAGCTGTTTTTT. Its translation is CATSAWDANTGELFF.

The genes are TRBV6-5 and TRBJ1-2, with 9 bases matching TRBD1. The trim removed 7 bases at V and 4 bases at J, leaving 13 bases unmatched. The germline gives CDR1 MNHEY, CDR2 SVGAGI. This CDR3 is 16 amino acids long. The CDR3 sequence: CASTLTGGIPSYGYTF. In DNA, the CDR3 is TGTGCCAGCACCCTGACAGGGGGAATCCCTTCCTATGGCTACACCTTC.

This chain joins TRBV7-9 and TRBJ1-1; D is undetermined. Germline V gives CDR1 SEHNR, CDR2 FQNEAQ (reference sequence). The CDR3 runs to 17 residues. V shed 5 bases and J shed 1 base, with 20 bases lying between them. In DNA, the CDR3 is TGTGCCAGCAGCCCCTCGGGAGGTGGCGGCTCGAACACTGAAGCTTTCTTT. Translation: CASSPSGGGGSNTEAFF.

The chain has TRBV20-1 and TRBJ1-2, with 7 bases lining up with TRBD1. Per the germline V gene, CDR1 is DFQATT and CDR2 is SNEGSKA (reference sequence). J lost 4 bases, V lost 1 base, and 6 bases had no gene match. The length of the CDR3 is 14 residues. The CDR3 region has the DNA TGCAGTGCTAGAGCAGACAGGGAGGGCTATGGCTACACCTTC. This codes for CSARADREGYGYTF.

J is TRBJ1-6 and V is TRBV10-3, with a weak D call TRBD1 (5 bases). CDR1 is ENHRY and CDR2 is SYGVKD in the germline V gene. The CDR3 extends over 13 amino acids. V was trimmed by 10 bases and J by 7 bases, leaving 14 bases between them. Here the CDR3 DNA reads TGTGCCACCCTAAGGACACCCAATTCACCCCTCCACTTT. Protein: CATLRTPNSPLHF.

The chain employs TRBV4-1 and TRBJ2-3, with 8 bases fitting TRBD2. CDR1 MGHRA and CDR2 YSYEKL come from the germline V gene. The V gene end was trimmed by 6 bases and the J gene end by 2 bases; junction bases not matched to a gene: 13. The length of the CDR3 is 17 residues. CDR3 bases: TGCGCCAGCAGTTTCCGGGGGCGGGGGGACGTCACAGATACGCAGTATTTT. Protein sequence: CASSFRGRGDVTDTQYF.

This sequence joins TRBV4-1 and TRBJ1-1, with D maybe TRBD1 (5 bases). This CDR3 contains 13 residues. Germline V gene sequence: CDR1 MGHRA, CDR2 YSYEKL. V was cut by 3 bases and J by 11 bases, with 16 bases left in between. Here the CDR3 DNA reads TGCGCCAGCAGCCAGCTCCCCAGGGTTGGGGCTTTCTTT. It is translated as CASSQLPRVGAFF.

The chain carries TRBV5-1 and TRBJ2-3, with 8 positions matching TRBD1. The length of the CDR3 is 16 residues. Per the germline V gene, CDR1 is SGHRS and CDR2 is YFSETQ. Unmatched junction bases numbered 10, after V lost 4 bases and J lost 3 bases. CDR3 amino acids: CASSKGQGLWTDTQYF. CDR3 bases: TGCGCCAGCAGCAAAGGACAGGGCCTGTGGACAGATACGCAGTATTTT.

The chain carries TRBV9 and TRBJ1-5; tentatively, D is TRBD1 (5 bases). The CDR3 runs 14 residues. CDR1 is SGDLS, CDR2 YYNGEE, per germline. Trimming removed 0 bases from V and 10 bases from J, with 14 bases in between. CDR3 sequence: CASSVEGQGEPQHF. CDR3 DNA: TGTGCCAGCAGCGTAGAGGGTCAGGGCGAACCCCAGCATTTT.

This clonotype was detected only a few times. The chain employs TRBV11-2 and TRBJ2-3; TRBD1 or TRBD2 may be the D gene (6 bases each). Germline values: CDR1 SGHAT, CDR2 FQNNGV. The CDR3 extends over 14 amino acids. V gave up 0 bases and J gave up 11 bases, with 15 bases separating them. CDR3 bases: TGTGCCAGCAGCTTAGATCCTGCGGGACATAAGCAGTATTTT. It specifies CASSLDPAGHKQYF. Looking up the rest from reference TRBV11-2 and TRBJ2-3 gives the full variable domain: EAGVAQSPRYKIIEKRQSVAFWCNPISGHATLYWYQQILGQGPKLLIQFQNNGVVDDSQLPKDRFSAERLKGVDSTLKIQPAKLEDSAVYLCASSLDPAGHKQYFGPGTRLTVL.

This clonotype has a count of ten or more. The chain carries TRBV6-2 or TRBV6-3 and TRBJ2-7, with 10 bases lining up with TRBD2. CDR3 length: 17 amino acids. J lost 1 base, V lost 0 bases, and 6 bases had no gene match. CDR1 is MNHEY and CDR2 is SVGEGT in the germline V gene. DNA of the CDR3: TGTGCCAGCAGTTACTCCGTTAAACTAGCGGGATCCTACGAGCAGTACTTC. As protein: CASSYSVKLAGSYEQYF.

The chain couples TRBV2 to TRBJ1-5; D unclear. Per the germline V gene, CDR1 is SNHLY and CDR2 is FYNNEI. CDR3 length: 15 residues. Trimming removed 7 bases at V and 1 base at J, with 14 bases between. The CDR3 here is CASIRESGSNQPQHF. The CDR3 region has the DNA TGTGCCAGCATCCGCGAATCGGGAAGCAATCAGCCCCAGCATTTT.

The J gene is TRBJ2-3, the V gene TRBV5-1; D could derive from TRBD1 or TRBD2 (5 bases each). Trimming removed 0 bases at V and 0 bases at J, with 5 bases between. CDR1 SGHRS and CDR2 YFSETQ come from the germline V gene. This CDR3 contains 14 residues. As DNA, the CDR3 is TGCGCCAGCAGCTTGGGGGACAGCACAGATACGCAGTATTTT. This translates into CASSLGDSTDTQYF.

The V gene is TRBV5-1, the J gene TRBJ1-4; D ambiguous. Germline CDR1 is SGHRS and CDR2 is YFSETQ. There are 15 residues in the CDR3. V was cut by 2 bases and J by 7 bases, with 15 bases left in between. CDR3 nucleotides: TGCGCCAGCAGCTTTTTTGGGTCATCGGGTGAAAAACTGTTTTTT. Its protein product is CASSFFGSSGEKLFF.

The chain joins TRBV7-2 to TRBJ2-3, with D perhaps assigned TRBD1 or TRBD2 (5 bases each). This CDR3 spans 14 amino acids. V dropped 4 bases and J dropped 8 bases, with 16 bases sitting between them. Germline values: CDR1 SGHTA, CDR2 FQGNSA. In DNA form, the CDR3 reads TGTGCCAGCAGCTCACTTCGGGGCCCAGGTACGCAGTATTTT. It is translated as CASSSLRGPGTQYF.

The V and J genes are TRBV4-3 and TRBJ1-1; D is unclear. The CDR3 has 14 amino acids. V gave up 8 bases and J gave up 2 bases, with 15 bases separating them. CDR1 is LGHNA, CDR2 YSLEER, per germline. The CDR3 loop is CASGYTEGNTEAFF. As DNA, the CDR3 is TGCGCCAGCGGTTATACAGAGGGCAACACTGAAGCTTTCTTT.

This chain connects TRBV5-5 to TRBJ2-4, with 10 bases fitting TRBD2. The ends lost 2 bases at V and 10 bases at J; junction bases unmatched: 6. Germline loops: CDR1 SGHKS, CDR2 YYEKEE (reference sequence). The CDR3 loop spans 14 amino acids. The CDR3, as DNA: TGTGCCAGCAGCTTCAGCGGGGGGGCCCGGATTCAGTACTTC. Its protein is CASSFSGGARIQYF.

This chain uses TRBV7-2 with TRBJ2-2; perhaps TRBD2 as D (6 bases). Trimming took off 5 bases at V and 7 bases at J, with 14 bases between the two ends. Germline lookup yields CDR1 SGHTA and CDR2 FQGNSA. The CDR3 sequence is 14 residues long. CDR3: CASSRRGRGGELFF. Written as DNA, the CDR3 is TGTGCCAGCAGCAGACGAGGGCGGGGCGGGGAGCTGTTTTTT.

In this sample, this clonotype turned up many times. The rearrangement uses TRBV5-1 and TRBJ2-2; a possible D gene is TRBD2 (5 bases). Germline V gene lookup returns CDR1 SGHRS and CDR2 YFSETQ. V was shortened by 4 bases and J by 8 bases, with 21 bases between the two germline ends. The CDR3 spans 16 residues. This CDR3 is CASSPSGTSGVGELFF. For the CDR3, the DNA is TGCGCCAGCAGCCCCTCCGGCACTAGTGGGGTTGGGGAGCTGTTTTTT.